The 3 T cell receptor beta chains below were found in one sample sequenced in a study of identical twins. TCRdb used MiXCR to reprocess the 5' RACE reads, holding one entry per CDR3 protein. The data hold just over 450,000 distinct CDR3 sequences, with approximately 15% observed a single time. These data were also filed under a second study, of yellow fever vaccine responses in identical twins.

The sequenced sample was CD4+ T cells sorted from blood. The receptors were gathered from a woman in her late teens or twenties in good health.

This clonotype was recorded many times. The chain joins TRBV7-9 to TRBJ2-7; 8 positions agree with TRBD1. CDR3 length: 14 residues. Trimming removed 6 bases from V and 0 bases from J; junction bases left unmatched: 4. The germline gives CDR1 SEHNR, CDR2 FQNEAQ (reference sequence). CDR3 in amino acids: CASSFGQGSYEQYF. The CDR3 nucleotides are TGTGCCAGCAGTTTCGGACAGGGCTCCTACGAGCAGTACTTC.

This clonotype has just a few counts. This rearrangement joins TRBV2 to TRBJ2-7; D gene uncertain. CDR1 and CDR2 from the germline V gene are SNHLY and FYNNEI. This CDR3 has 13 amino acids. V shed 6 bases and J shed 4 bases, with 13 bases lying between them. CDR3: CASRIPRGYEQYF. CDR3 bases: TGTGCCAGCAGGATACCCCGAGGTTACGAGCAGTACTTC.

The chain couples TRBV18 to TRBJ2-3; D ambiguous. CDR3 length: 12 amino acids. Germline loops: CDR1 KGHSH, CDR2 LQKENI. Trimming removed 3 bases from V and 11 bases from J, with 12 bases in between. The chain's CDR3 is CASSPWQDEQYF. Written as DNA, the CDR3 is TGTGCCAGCTCACCTTGGCAGGATGAGCAGTATTTT.